This TCR beta chain was documented in a study of regulatory T cells in long-lasting Graves disease. This clonotype was observed at least ten times. Time point indicated: newly diagnosed GD, antithyroid drugs for less than 3 months. RNA isolated from PBMCs was used to make the TCR library. Both iRepertoire HTBI primers and Arm-PCR of CDR3 regions were used to build the TCR beta libraries. TCRdb called the multiplex PCR reads again in MiXCR, with one record for every CDR3 protein. The sample lists 200,000 to 250,000 distinct CDR3 sequences; around 19% were seen once. Specimen: peripheral blood mononuclear cells (PBMCs), collected at new diagnosis, from a patient treated with antithyroid drugs. The sequence came from a female donor with Graves disease.

In nucleotides, the CDR3 is TGCAGTGCTAGGTCGGACAGGGCTTTCTATAATTCACCCCTCCACTTT. This encodes CSARSDRAFYNSPLHF. This rearrangement joins TRBV20-1 to TRBJ1-6, with 8 bases identical to TRBD1. The V gene's germline CDR1 is DFQATT and CDR2 SNEGSKA (reference sequence). This CDR3 is 16 amino acids long. V lost 3 bases and J lost 3; bases outside the gene matches: 7.